This TCR beta chain appears in the sequencing data of a study of blood T cell repertoires in COVID-19. Looking at the study overall: Whether acute or convalescent, the COVID-19 samples came from the United States, Italy and Spain. In each case, the material was cDNA or gDNA derived from T cells, B-cell-depleted T cells, or PBMCs.

From germline, CDR1 is ENHRY and CDR2 SYGVKD. CDR3 length equals 14 residues. The germline V and J ends were trimmed by 6 bases and 7 bases, with 15 bases remaining between them. TCRdb's copy holds only in-frame clones and misses some; the assay was immunoSEQ multiplex PCR. The sample holds around 100,000 clones, roughly 84% seen once. Material: peripheral blood. This TCR was sampled from a human donor in a cohort sampled during active COVID-19. J is TRBJ1-4 and V is TRBV10-3; the D gene is possibly TRBD1 (6 bases). The CDR3 loop reads CAIRQGGGSEKLFF. The CDR3 coding sequence is TGTGCCATCAGACAGGGCGGGGGGTCTGAAAAACTGTTTTTT.